Listed below are T cell receptor beta chains from one sample, sequenced in a study of T cell repertoires in cytomegalovirus infection. The antigens of these receptors remain unknown. TCRdb re-called the reads through MiXCR, storing one row per CDR3 protein. The table has a few hundred thousand distinct CDR3 sequences, around 20% seen once. This specimen was cultured PBMCs, taken from culture after CMV antigen stimulation. The receptors shown here come from a human donor in good health (CMV status not recorded). Some clones in this sample may be carry-over from other donors' samples. CDR3s include the opening cysteine and the closing phenylalanine or tryptophan. D genes are given only for firm matches. Clone sizes are given selectively: once, few, many, or a class where the clone is expanded.

J gene: TRBJ2-3
V gene: TRBV7-2
D gene: .
clone size: many
CDR3 protein: CASSMGLHTDTQYF
CDR3 DNA: TGTGCCAGCAGCATGGGACTCCACACAGATACGCAGTATTTT

J gene: TRBJ2-2
V gene: TRBV7-8
D gene: .
clone size: many
CDR3 protein: CASRATGIGTGELFF
CDR3 DNA: TGTGCCAGCCGAGCCACAGGGATTGGCACCGGGGAGCTGTTTTTT

J gene: TRBJ2-2
V gene: TRBV5-6
D gene: TRBD1
clone size: .
CDR3 protein: CASSFVDRPHGELFF
CDR3 DNA: TGTGCCAGCAGCTTCGTGGACAGGCCCCACGGGGAGCTGTTTTTT

J gene: TRBJ1-3
V gene: TRBV27
D gene: .
clone size: many
CDR3 protein: CASSFFIRDTFHSGNTIYF
CDR3 DNA: TGTGCCAGCAGTTTTTTTATTCGGGACACCTTTCACTCTGGAAACACCATATATTTT

J gene: TRBJ1-5
V gene: TRBV19
D gene: TRBD1
clone size: many
CDR3 protein: CASSMGQGIHQPQHF
CDR3 DNA: TGTGCCAGTAGTATGGGACAGGGGATCCATCAGCCCCAGCATTTT

J gene: TRBJ2-1
V gene: TRBV7-2
D gene: .
clone size: many
CDR3 protein: CASSLVRGPYNEQFF
CDR3 DNA: TGTGCCAGCAGCTTAGTCAGGGGACCCTACAATGAGCAGTTCTTC

J gene: TRBJ2-1
V gene: TRBV7-6
D gene: .
clone size: many
CDR3 protein: CASSLVSGYNNEQFF
CDR3 DNA: TGTGCCAGCAGCTTAGTCAGCGGCTATAACAATGAGCAGTTCTTC

J gene: TRBJ1-5
V gene: TRBV28
D gene: .
clone size: few
CDR3 protein: CANTPRANQPQHF
CDR3 DNA: TGTGCCAACACCCCCCGGGCGAATCAGCCCCAGCATTTT

J gene: TRBJ1-5
V gene: TRBV19
D gene: TRBD1
clone size: many
CDR3 protein: CASSRDRWGNQPQHF
CDR3 DNA: TGTGCCAGTAGCCGGGACAGGTGGGGCAATCAGCCCCAGCATTTT

J gene: TRBJ2-5
V gene: TRBV12-3/TRBV12-4
D gene: TRBD1
clone size: .
CDR3 protein: CASNPGTGGQETQYF
CDR3 DNA: TGTGCCAGCAACCCTGGGACAGGGGGGCAAGAGACCCAGTACTTC

J gene: TRBJ2-1
V gene: TRBV20-1
D gene: TRBD2
clone size: .
CDR3 protein: CSARAGTSGHYNEQFF
CDR3 DNA: TGCAGTGCTAGAGCCGGGACTAGCGGACATTACAATGAGCAGTTCTTC

J gene: TRBJ2-7
V gene: TRBV11-2
D gene: TRBD1
clone size: .
CDR3 protein: CASSFGTGFREQYF
CDR3 DNA: TGTGCCAGCAGCTTCGGGACAGGGTTTCGCGAGCAGTACTTC

J gene: TRBJ1-4
V gene: TRBV2
D gene: .
clone size: .
CDR3 protein: CASSSQAQLMKNCFF
CDR3 DNA: .

J gene: TRBJ2-1
V gene: TRBV24-1
D gene: TRBD2
clone size: few
CDR3 protein: CATSDDTSGWYNEQFF
CDR3 DNA: TGTGCCACCAGTGACGATACTAGCGGGTGGTACAATGAGCAGTTCTTC

J gene: TRBJ2-1
V gene: TRBV6-9
D gene: .
clone size: .
CDR3 protein: CASSYGIWRASSYNEQFF
CDR3 DNA: TGTGCCAGCAGTTATGGGATCTGGAGGGCGAGCTCCTACAATGAGCAGTTCTTC

J gene: TRBJ1-6
V gene: TRBV9
D gene: .
clone size: .
CDR3 protein: CASSPERLSPLHF
CDR3 DNA: TGTGCCAGCAGCCCAGAGCGATTATCACCCCTCCACTTT

J gene: TRBJ1-1
V gene: TRBV13
D gene: .
clone size: few
CDR3 protein: CASSSPDGYTEAFF
CDR3 DNA: TGTGCCAGCAGCTCTCCGGACGGGTACACTGAAGCTTTCTTT

J gene: TRBJ2-5
V gene: TRBV20-1
D gene: TRBD2
clone size: few
CDR3 protein: CSARELAGEETQYF
CDR3 DNA: TGCAGTGCTAGGGAACTAGCGGGAGAAGAGACCCAGTACTTC

J gene: TRBJ2-3
V gene: TRBV7-2
D gene: .
clone size: many
CDR3 protein: CASSLDSQSPDTQYF
CDR3 DNA: TGTGCCAGCAGCTTAGACTCCCAAAGTCCAGATACGCAGTATTTT

J gene: TRBJ2-7
V gene: TRBV7-3
D gene: TRBD2
clone size: many
CDR3 protein: CASSPGTSGPGVYYEQYF
CDR3 DNA: TGTGCCAGCAGCCCCGGGACTAGCGGGCCCGGGGTTTATTACGAGCAGTACTTC

J gene: TRBJ1-3
V gene: TRBV7-8
D gene: .
clone size: many
CDR3 protein: CASSFSRRHSGNTIYF
CDR3 DNA: TGTGCCAGCAGCTTCTCTCGGCGCCACTCTGGAAACACCATATATTTT

J gene: TRBJ2-1
V gene: TRBV27
D gene: TRBD2
clone size: few
CDR3 protein: CASSSPGVAGPYNEQFF
CDR3 DNA: TGTGCCAGCAGTTCTCCGGGGGTAGCGGGACCCTACAATGAGCAGTTCTTC

J gene: TRBJ2-6
V gene: TRBV19
D gene: .
clone size: .
CDR3 protein: CASSGTLGDSGANVLTF
CDR3 DNA: TGTGCCAGTAGTGGAACGCTTGGAGACTCTGGGGCCAACGTCCTGACTTTC

J gene: TRBJ1-6
V gene: TRBV12-5
D gene: .
clone size: .
CDR3 protein: CASGLVYGHSPLHF
CDR3 DNA: TGTGCTAGTGGTTTGGTATACGGCCACTCACCCCTCCACTTT

J gene: TRBJ2-3
V gene: TRBV7-2
D gene: .
clone size: .
CDR3 protein: CASSLTSDTQYF
CDR3 DNA: TGTGCCAGCAGCTTAACATCAGATACGCAGTATTTT

J gene: TRBJ1-5
V gene: TRBV18
D gene: TRBD1
clone size: few
CDR3 protein: CASSPGTGDQPQHF
CDR3 DNA: TGTGCCAGCTCACCAGGTACAGGGGATCAGCCCCAGCATTTT

J gene: TRBJ2-2
V gene: TRBV27
D gene: .
clone size: .
CDR3 protein: CASSLFPSGAGISTGELFF
CDR3 DNA: TGTGCCAGCAGTTTATTCCCATCCGGGGCAGGTATTAGCACCGGGGAGCTGTTTTTT

J gene: TRBJ2-7
V gene: TRBV13
D gene: TRBD1
clone size: .
CDR3 protein: CASSFRQGPYEQYF
CDR3 DNA: TGTGCCAGCAGCTTTCGACAGGGGCCCTACGAGCAGTACTTC

J gene: TRBJ2-7
V gene: TRBV7-2
D gene: TRBD1
clone size: many
CDR3 protein: CASSFPTQGALSYEQYF
CDR3 DNA: TGTGCCAGCAGCTTCCCAACGCAGGGGGCGCTTAGCTACGAGCAGTACTTC

J gene: TRBJ2-1
V gene: TRBV10-3
D gene: TRBD2
clone size: few
CDR3 protein: CAIRSASGGNNEQFF
CDR3 DNA: TGTGCCATCAGATCCGCTAGCGGGGGAAACAATGAGCAGTTCTTC

J gene: TRBJ1-2
V gene: TRBV11-2
D gene: .
clone size: few
CDR3 protein: CASSSRPRDGYTF
CDR3 DNA: TGTGCCAGCAGCTCGAGGCCAAGGGATGGCTACACCTTC

J gene: TRBJ1-3
V gene: TRBV19
D gene: .
clone size: .
CDR3 protein: CASSKVISGNTIYF
CDR3 DNA: TGTGCCAGTAGTAAGGTCATCTCTGGAAACACCATATATTTT

J gene: TRBJ2-7
V gene: TRBV19
D gene: .
clone size: .
CDR3 protein: CASSEPGLAYEQYF
CDR3 DNA: TGTGCCAGTAGCGAACCGGGACTCGCCTACGAGCAGTACTTC

J gene: TRBJ2-3
V gene: TRBV27
D gene: .
clone size: .
CDR3 protein: CASSLGADGLDTQYF
CDR3 DNA: TGTGCCAGCAGTTTAGGGGCCGACGGGTTAGATACGCAGTATTTT

J gene: TRBJ2-1
V gene: TRBV24-1
D gene: TRBD2
clone size: few
CDR3 protein: CATSHRFGSGRDWEEQFF
CDR3 DNA: TGTGCCACCAGCCACCGTTTTGGTAGCGGGAGGGATTGGGAGGAGCAGTTCTTC

J gene: TRBJ2-1
V gene: TRBV6-5
D gene: .
clone size: .
CDR3 protein: CASRLRGPPSLNNEQFF
CDR3 DNA: TGTGCCAGCAGACTACGGGGACCACCTTCCCTTAACAATGAGCAGTTCTTC

J gene: TRBJ2-5
V gene: TRBV19
D gene: TRBD2
clone size: .
CDR3 protein: CASSIVASGKETQYF
CDR3 DNA: TGTGCCAGTAGTATTGTGGCTAGCGGGAAAGAGACCCAGTACTTC

J gene: TRBJ1-5
V gene: TRBV11-3
D gene: TRBD1
clone size: .
CDR3 protein: CASSLRTQDRGREQPQHF
CDR3 DNA: TGTGCCAGCAGCTTAAGGACCCAAGACAGGGGGCGCGAGCAGCCCCAGCATTTT

J gene: TRBJ2-1
V gene: TRBV7-9
D gene: .
clone size: few
CDR3 protein: CASSLAGINYNEQFF
CDR3 DNA: TGTGCCAGCAGCTTAGCAGGGATCAACTACAATGAGCAGTTCTTC

J gene: TRBJ2-1
V gene: TRBV4-3
D gene: .
clone size: many
CDR3 protein: CASSQETREYNEQFF
CDR3 DNA: TGCGCCAGCAGCCAGGAGACCAGGGAGTACAATGAGCAGTTCTTC

J gene: TRBJ1-3
V gene: TRBV12-5
D gene: .
clone size: .
CDR3 protein: CASGFSSGTTGNTIYF
CDR3 DNA: TGTGCTAGTGGTTTTTCTTCTGGGACAACTGGAAACACCATATATTTT

J gene: TRBJ2-7
V gene: TRBV14
D gene: .
clone size: few
CDR3 protein: CASSQGQGGSYEQYF
CDR3 DNA: TGTGCCAGCAGCCAAGGGCAAGGGGGCTCCTACGAGCAGTACTTC

J gene: TRBJ2-2
V gene: TRBV28
D gene: .
clone size: .
CDR3 protein: CASIPGSANTGELFF
CDR3 DNA: TGTGCCAGCATCCCAGGTAGCGCGAACACCGGGGAGCTGTTTTTT

J gene: TRBJ2-1
V gene: TRBV7-9
D gene: TRBD1
clone size: many
CDR3 protein: CASSSGRDSSYNEQFF
CDR3 DNA: TGTGCCAGCAGCTCGGGCCGGGACAGCTCCTACAATGAGCAGTTCTTC

J gene: TRBJ2-5
V gene: TRBV4-3
D gene: .
clone size: .
CDR3 protein: CASSQAARGWGQETQYF
CDR3 DNA: TGCGCCAGCAGCCAAGCAGCCAGGGGATGGGGACAAGAGACCCAGTACTTC

J gene: TRBJ2-1
V gene: TRBV11-2
D gene: TRBD2
clone size: few
CDR3 protein: CASSLVAASGYNEQFF
CDR3 DNA: TGTGCCAGCAGCTTAGTAGCGGCTAGCGGTTACAATGAGCAGTTCTTC

J gene: TRBJ2-5
V gene: TRBV18
D gene: .
clone size: few
CDR3 protein: CASSPGSGPSETQYF
CDR3 DNA: TGTGCCAGCTCACCAGGGTCAGGCCCCTCAGAGACCCAGTACTTC

J gene: TRBJ2-1
V gene: TRBV10-2
D gene: TRBD2
clone size: .
CDR3 protein: CASRELTSGNQGEQFF
CDR3 DNA: TGCGCCAGCAGGGAGCTGACTAGCGGGAACCAGGGTGAGCAGTTCTTC

J gene: TRBJ2-2
V gene: TRBV5-6
D gene: .
clone size: .
CDR3 protein: CASSFLLATNGELFF
CDR3 DNA: TGTGCCAGCAGCTTTCTTCTAGCGACTAACGGGGAGCTGTTTTTT